Listed below are T cell receptor beta chains from one sample, sequenced in a study of radiotherapy plus CTLA-4 blockade in lung cancer. Profiled with immunoSEQ multiplex PCR; TCRdb holds only in-frame clones, not every one. The table lists approximately 67,000 clones, approximately 82% of them singletons. This specimen was peripheral blood, taken from a patient treated with radiotherapy plus ipilimumab. The receptors come from a human donor with non-small cell lung cancer who had a partial response to radiotherapy plus ipilimumab. CDR3s leave out the opening cysteine and the closing phenylalanine or tryptophan. The order of the fields is V gene, CDR3 length, D gene, J gene, CDR3 protein. D genes are given only for firm matches.

v_call: TRBV7-9
cdr3_length: 13
d_call: .
j_call: TRBJ1-5
cdr3_aa: ASSWAEESVQPQH

v_call: TRBV4-1
cdr3_length: 14
d_call: TRBD1
j_call: TRBJ1-5
cdr3_aa: ASSPIGQGDNQPQH

v_call: TRBV6-5
cdr3_length: 12
d_call: .
j_call: TRBJ2-7
cdr3_aa: ASSSPQGTYEQY

v_call: TRBV15
cdr3_length: 13
d_call: .
j_call: TRBJ2-3
cdr3_aa: ATNPLGRRTDTQY

v_call: TRBV6-5
cdr3_length: 12
d_call: TRBD1
j_call: TRBJ1-1
cdr3_aa: ASRRDRVNAEAF

v_call: TRBV27
cdr3_length: 13
d_call: TRBD2
j_call: TRBJ2-5
cdr3_aa: ASSLTSGPQETQY

v_call: TRBV6-1
cdr3_length: 14
d_call: TRBD2
j_call: TRBJ2-1
cdr3_aa: ASSDRLAGTYNEQF

v_call: TRBV27
cdr3_length: 13
d_call: TRBD1
j_call: TRBJ1-5
cdr3_aa: ASSPRTGPHQPQH

v_call: TRBV13
cdr3_length: 15
d_call: .
j_call: TRBJ1-1
cdr3_aa: ASSLIVSRGGGTEAF

v_call: TRBV2
cdr3_length: 13
d_call: .
j_call: TRBJ1-5
cdr3_aa: ASRGDIYSNQPQH

v_call: TRBV7-9
cdr3_length: 13
d_call: TRBD1
j_call: TRBJ1-2
cdr3_aa: ASSVGQGVGYGYT

v_call: TRBV5-1
cdr3_length: 14
d_call: TRBD1
j_call: TRBJ2-7
cdr3_aa: ASSWPRGTGGDEQY

v_call: TRBV25-1
cdr3_length: 11
d_call: TRBD2
j_call: TRBJ2-7
cdr3_aa: ASKTSGSYEQY

v_call: TRBV6-5
cdr3_length: 12
d_call: .
j_call: TRBJ2-5
cdr3_aa: ASSTQSGQETQY

v_call: TRBV7-2
cdr3_length: 14
d_call: TRBD2
j_call: TRBJ2-5
cdr3_aa: ASSLNIAGGQETQY